This TCR beta chain appears in the sequencing data of a study of T cell responses to AZD1222 COVID-19 vaccine (dated by TCRdb to the early 2020s). Study-wide context: AZD1222 recipients with second doses at about 4 weeks or about 12 weeks were pooled, because spike-specific TCR depth and breadth did not differ between schedules. TCR sequencing covered over 230 trial participants: roughly 200 given two doses of AZD1222 and about 26 given two doses of MenACWY control vaccine. Enrollment into the trials was organized by age into subgroups of 18-55, 56-69 and 70-plus years, and those subgroups contained about 160, 30 and 59 TCR-sequenced participants, respectively.

Notes on this clone: No antigen is known for it. Base qualities are missing; no much larger clone stands one base away.

This sample's time point label indicates: baseline before first vaccination. Vaccinee samples came from UK trials COV001 and COV002, including a single-blind randomized controlled phase 2/3 trial of AZD1222 (ChAdOx1 nCoV-19) in healthy adults. For TCRbeta chain sequencing, PBMC samples from trial participants were taken at day 0 and at day 28 after the second dose. The CDR3 goes from the cysteine to the phenylalanine over 14 residues. Only CDR3 DNA is held: 42 bases, read in frame from base 1. V is cut by 0 bases and J by 5 bases, and the space between the germline ends is 13 bases. The germline V gene (reference sequence) provides CDR1 GTSNPN and CDR2 SVGIG. The CDR3 regions of human TCRbeta chains were analyzed by immunosequencing. Processing in the source paper ran as follows. Repertoire TCRs were checked for matches against a reference library of SARS-CoV-2-specific TCRs that had been generated using the MIRA antigen-specificity platform. Breadth meant the fraction of unique TCRs that were SARS-CoV-2-associated, whereas depth meant the fraction of total T cells that were SARS-CoV-2-associated. Using the MIRA data, each spike-specific TCR was assigned both to the spike region to which the TCR was reactive and to a CD4 or CD8 class. Log10-transformed breadth and depth values were compared by one-way ANOVA with Sidak's multiple comparisons tests. Imported from immuneACCESS, the table was reduced by TCRdb to in-frame sequences with V and J called. These copies leave out some clones; in studies compared against another copy, an unresolved V gene accounts for under half, and the cause of the remainder is not known. The DNA was the basis for D and trimming; V, J and clone size are from that table. The sample profile shows 100,000 to 150,000 clones; around 87% of them were found once. The top ten hold 8.5% to 12% of the sample.

Summary of the overall study and its limitations: Most participants were white British and females outnumbered males, and the authors suggested that clonal diversity may have been underestimated. After two AZD1222 doses, spike-specific TCR breadth and depth were significantly higher than at day 0 and than in MenACWY recipients. CD4 TCRs associated with the vaccine covered the entire spike protein, and the dominant responses were in regions 160-218 and 743-854. Reportedly, close to half of the unique spike-specific TCRs recognized epitopes lying outside the regions that are mutated in the B.1.351 and B.1.1.7 variants. The 56-69-year group was small, and its depth increase did not reach significance, likely because of low power. Conclusions about previously exposed vaccinees are limited, since just six AZD1222 recipients were seropositive for SARS-CoV-2 at baseline. No day 14 peak-response samples were available, so repertoires were characterized only after the peak T cell response.

This specimen was peripheral blood, taken on day 0 of AZD1222 vaccination. The sequence is built from TRBV30 and TRBJ1-1; no confident D gene assignment can be made. The sequence was collected from an adult in good health. The CDR3 region: CAWSVRSSGTEAFF. The bases are TGTGCCTGGAGTGTACGATCAAGCGGTACTGAAGCTTTCTTT.